This passage covers 30 T cell receptor beta chains from one sample sequenced in a study of blood T cell repertoires in COVID-19. Profiling relied on immunoSEQ multiplex PCR, and the TCRdb table lists in-frame clones only, not all of them. Here the sample spans over 300,000 clones, approximately 90% being singletons. Material: PBMCs or T cells enriched from blood (not recorded which). Receptor source: a woman aged 18-30 years who had recovered from COVID-19.

This clone was picked up one time. The V gene is TRBV9, the J gene TRBJ2-1; TRBD2 agrees at 9 bases. The germline gives CDR1 SGDLS, CDR2 YYNGEE. This CDR3 spans 15 amino acids. With 0 bases clipped from V and 10 bases from J, the junction kept 8 bases outside the gene matches. This CDR3 reads CASSVEIAGEGEQFF. CDR3 bases: TGTGCCAGCAGCGTAGAAATAGCGGGGGAAGGGGAGCAGTTCTTC.

This clone came up a few times. In DNA form, the CDR3 reads TGTGCCAGCAGCCAAGGGGCGGGGCACGAGCAGTACTTC. It is translated as CASSQGAGHEQYF. The chain couples TRBV3-1 (or the pseudogene TRBV3-2) to TRBJ2-7, with TRBD2 as a possible D gene (6 bases). The germline CDR1 and CDR2 sequences are LGHDT and YNNKEL (reference sequence). The CDR3 has 13 residues. Trimming removed 1 base from V and 5 bases from J, with 9 bases in between.

The V gene is TRBV4-2, the J gene TRBJ1-5, with 10 bases identical to TRBD1. Trimming at V came to 4 bases and at J to 4 bases, leaving 4 bases not matched to a gene. This CDR3 spans 15 amino acids. Germline lookup yields CDR1 LGHNA and CDR2 YNFKEQ. The CDR3 here is CASSPGTGDNQPQHF. CDR3 in DNA: TGTGCCAGCAGCCCCGGGACAGGGGATAATCAGCCCCAGCATTTT.

The chain couples TRBV4-1 to TRBJ1-1, with 11 bases aligning to TRBD1. Germline CDR1 reads MGHRA; CDR2 reads YSYEKL. Trimming cost V 4 bases and J 2 bases; bases outside gene matches: 6. CDR3 size: 16 residues. CDR3 nucleotide sequence: TGCGCCAGCAGCCCCCAGGACAGGGGGCTTAACACTGAAGCTTTCTTT. Translating gives CASSPQDRGLNTEAFF.

This clone was counted only a few times. The chain's CDR3 is CASSAGGWDTEAFF. CDR3 sequence (DNA): TGTGCCAGCAGCGCAGGGGGCTGGGATACTGAAGCTTTCTTT. The genes are TRBV5-4 and TRBJ1-1; 8 bases map to TRBD1. The CDR3 totals 14 residues. The J segment lost 5 bases and the V segment lost 4 bases, leaving 7 bases of the junction unmatched. Looked up from germline, CDR1 is SGHNT and CDR2 is YYREEE (reference sequence).

The chain uses TRBV9 and TRBJ1-4; D ambiguous. The CDR3 is 15 amino acids. CDR1 and CDR2 (germline): SGDLS, YYNGEE. Trimming stripped 0 bases from V and 8 bases from J, with 14 bases between. CDR3: CASSVGWSEGEKLFF. CDR3 DNA: TGTGCCAGCAGCGTAGGATGGAGTGAGGGAGAAAAACTGTTTTTT. Together with reference TRBV9 and TRBJ1-4, the CDR3 gives the full variable domain: DSGVTQTPKHLITATGQRVTLRCSPRSGDLSVYWYQQSLDQGLQFLIQYYNGEERAKGNILERFSAQQFPDLHSELNLSSLELGDSALYFCASSVGWSEGEKLFFGSGTQLSVL.

This chain uses TRBV4-1 with TRBJ2-6, with TRBD1 matching over 10 bases. This CDR3 is built from 21 residues. V trimming: 1 base; J trimming: 0 bases; junction bases outside the gene matches: 12. Germline CDR1 reads MGHRA; CDR2 reads YSYEKL. The CDR3 DNA is TGCGCCAGCAGCCAAGTGACTGCGCGGGACAGGGGAAACTCTGGGGCCAACGTCCTGACTTTC. Encoded protein: CASSQVTARDRGNSGANVLTF.

The chain links TRBV7-3 to TRBJ2-5; D not certain. The CDR3 is 15 amino acids. Per germline, CDR1 SGHTA and CDR2 FQGTGA. The ends were cut back, 1 base at V and 1 base at J, with 10 bases in the middle. This chain's CDR3 is CASSLRPSIQETQYF. DNA for the CDR3: TGTGCCAGCAGCTTAAGGCCCAGTATCCAAGAGACCCAGTACTTC.

The V gene is TRBV27, the J gene TRBJ1-6, with D possibly being TRBD1 (5 bases). The V gene's germline CDR1 is MNHEY and CDR2 SMNVEV (reference sequence). CDR3 length: 15 amino acids. V was trimmed by 5 bases and J by 6 bases, leaving 14 bases between them. CDR3 bases: TGTGCCAGCAGTGCCAGGGTAGTGAGTAATTCACCCCTCCACTTT. This gives the protein CASSARVVSNSPLHF.

This chain joins TRBV7-9 and TRBJ1-2; D gene uncertain. Germline loops: CDR1 SEHNR, CDR2 FQNEAQ (reference sequence). V was trimmed by 5 bases and J by 0 bases, leaving 10 bases between them. This CDR3 region has 14 residues. The CDR3 here is CASSRAAANYGYTF. CDR3 bases: TGTGCCAGCAGCCGAGCTGCGGCTAACTATGGCTACACCTTC.

A single count supports this clone. Additional DNA sequences in this sample encode the identical CDR3. V usage is TRBV5-1 and J usage is TRBJ2-5; perhaps TRBD2 as D (6 bases). The germline gives CDR1 SGHRS, CDR2 YFSETQ. V lost 0 bases, J lost 5 bases, and 14 bases lay in between. The CDR3 spans 15 residues. Here the CDR3 reads CASSLALGGPETQYF. CDR3 DNA sequence: TGCGCCAGCAGCTTGGCCTTGGGGGGACCCGAGACCCAGTACTTC.

The count of this clone is one. The chain employs TRBV7-8 and TRBJ1-4; D is undetermined. Trimming took off 2 bases at V and 4 bases at J, with 5 bases between the two ends. Germline CDR1 reads SGHVS; CDR2 reads FQNEAQ. The CDR3 runs to 13 residues. The CDR3 region has the DNA TGTGCCAGCAGCTTACAACTTAATGAAAAACTGTTTTTT. Its translation: CASSLQLNEKLFF.

This clone was observed once. The chain carries TRBV7-9 and TRBJ2-1, with TRBD2 matching 9 bases. The germline gives CDR1 SEHNR, CDR2 FQNEAQ (reference sequence). V dropped 5 bases and J dropped 7; count of bases not matched to a gene: 18. The length of the CDR3 is 18 residues. The CDR3 region has the DNA TGTGCCAGCAGCCCCCGGGATAGCGGGAGTCCGCGTGAGAATGAGCAGTTCTTC. This translates into CASSPRDSGSPRENEQFF.

This rearrangement joins TRBV4-1 to TRBJ2-3; D unresolved. V was pared by 0 bases and J by 0 bases, with 7 bases between. This CDR3 has 15 amino acids. Per germline, CDR1 MGHRA and CDR2 YSYEKL. The CDR3 sequence: CASSQDEQSTDTQYF. Written as DNA, the CDR3 is TGCGCCAGCAGCCAAGACGAACAGAGCACAGATACGCAGTATTTT.

This clone was counted only a few times. This chain uses TRBV18 with TRBJ1-1; 8 nucleotides align to TRBD1. This CDR3 comprises 13 residues. The V and J ends lost 3 bases and 3 bases, in that order; junction bases with no gene match: 0. Germline CDR1 is KGHSH and CDR2 is LQKENI. The CDR3 DNA reads TGTGCCAGCTCACCGGGACAGGACACTGAAGCTTTCTTT. Encoded protein: CASSPGQDTEAFF.

V usage is TRBV4-1 and J usage is TRBJ1-2; 10 bases map to TRBD1. Germline V CDR1 and CDR2: MGHRA, YSYEKL. The V and J ends lost 0 bases and 5 bases, in that order; junction bases with no gene match: 12. CDR3 length: 18 amino acids. CDR3 region: CASSQDLVDRGLSYGYTF. The CDR3 bases are TGCGCCAGCAGCCAAGATCTCGTAGACAGGGGGCTGTCGTATGGCTACACCTTC.

The chain recombines TRBV6-2 or TRBV6-3 with TRBJ1-2; 10 bases are a match to TRBD1. V lost 4 bases to trimming and J lost 7 bases; unmatched junction nucleotides: 9. Germline loops: CDR1 MNHEY, CDR2 SVGEGT. The length of the CDR3 is 15 residues. The CDR3 spells CASSLRDRGDRGYTF. CDR3 coding DNA: TGTGCCAGCAGTTTACGGGACAGGGGAGATCGTGGCTACACCTTC.

The chain employs TRBV5-1 and TRBJ2-5, with D hard to call. The CDR3 spans 12 residues. Looked up from germline, CDR1 is SGHRS and CDR2 is YFSETQ. With 2 bases removed from V and 1 base from J, the gap between germline ends came to 3 bases. CDR3 region: CASSFSQETQYF. CDR3 sequence (DNA): TGCGCCAGCAGCTTTAGCCAAGAGACCCAGTACTTC.

The chain uses TRBV6-6 and TRBJ1-1; 7 positions match TRBD1. This CDR3 is built from 16 residues. V was pared by 6 bases and J by 3 bases, with 13 bases of the junction left unmatched. Germline V gene data show CDR1 as MNHNY and CDR2 as SVGAGI (reference sequence). The CDR3, as DNA: TGTGCCAGCAGACATCATCGGACAGGATTGGACACTGAAGCTTTCTTT. Translation: CASRHHRTGLDTEAFF.

This chain uses TRBV7-8 with TRBJ2-7; TRBD1 matches at 9 bases. CDR1 is SGHVS, CDR2 FQNEAQ, per germline. CDR3 length: 15 amino acids. Trimming took 5 bases from V and 6 from J; bases not matched to a gene: 11. CDR3 residues: CASSRYRGRWGEQYF. The CDR3 nucleotides read TGTGCCAGCAGCCGATACAGGGGGCGGTGGGGCGAGCAGTACTTC.

The chain has TRBV19 and TRBJ1-1, with 7 bases that match TRBD1. J was trimmed by 0 bases and V by 7 bases; bases with no gene match: 14. The germline gives CDR1 LNHDA, CDR2 SQIVND (reference sequence). The CDR3 is made up of 17 amino acids. The CDR3 protein is CASTQTTGTAMNTEAFF. The CDR3 DNA is TGTGCCAGTACCCAAACCACCGGGACAGCAATGAACACTGAAGCTTTCTTT. Drawing the rest from reference TRBV19 and TRBJ1-1, the complete variable domain is DGGITQSPKYLFRKEGQNVTLSCEQNLNHDAMYWYRQDPGQGLRLIYYSQIVNDFQKGDIAEGYSVSREKKESFPLTVTSAQKNPTAFYLCASTQTTGTAMNTEAFFGQGTRLTVV.

The chain joins TRBV20-1 to TRBJ1-2; 8 nucleotides line up with TRBD1. Per germline, CDR1 DFQATT and CDR2 SNEGSKA (reference sequence). V gave up 3 bases and J gave up 4 bases; unmatched junction bases: 7. The CDR3 loop spans 14 amino acids. The CDR3 nucleotides read TGCAGTGCTAGTTCCGGACAGGGCAGCTATGGCTACACCTTC. Translation: CSASSGQGSYGYTF.

V gene TRBV6-5 combines with J gene TRBJ1-2; 7 bases fit TRBD1. Germline CDR1 reads MNHEY; CDR2 reads SVGAGI. The junction had 4 bases not matched to a gene; V was cut back by 6 bases and J by 3 bases. The CDR3 contains 13 residues. The CDR3 here is CASRRQGYYGYTF. The CDR3 coding sequence is TGTGCCAGCAGAAGACAGGGATACTATGGCTACACCTTC.

The CDR3 DNA is TGCGCCAGCAGCCACAAGATAACGGGGACTAGCGGGGGGCCCACAGATACGCAGTATTTT. This sequence encodes CASSHKITGTSGGPTDTQYF. The J gene is TRBJ2-3, the V gene TRBV4-1; 15 bases line up with TRBD2. The CDR3 is made up of 20 amino acids. The V and J ends lost 3 bases and 2 bases, in that order; junction bases with no gene match: 12. Germline CDR1 and CDR2: MGHRA and YSYEKL.

The chain couples TRBV11-2 to TRBJ1-5, with 7 bases aligning to TRBD1. Germline assignment: CDR1 SGHAT and CDR2 FQNNGV. The CDR3 loop spans 18 amino acids. After removal of 3 bases from V and 0 bases from J, the junction contained 11 bases not matched to a gene. CDR3 sequence reads: CASSFPPRDRDSNQPQHF. CDR3 DNA sequence: TGTGCCAGCAGCTTTCCCCCCCGGGACAGAGATAGCAATCAGCCCCAGCATTTT.

The genes are TRBV28 and TRBJ2-3; 7 bases are a match to TRBD2. Per germline, CDR1 MDHEN and CDR2 SYDVKM. V gave up 6 bases and J gave up 1 base; unmatched junction bases: 10. The CDR3 is 16 amino acids. The CDR3 sequence: CASSQPSGIGTDTQYF. As DNA, the CDR3 is TGTGCCAGCAGCCAACCCAGCGGGATTGGCACAGATACGCAGTATTTT.

This chain uses TRBV6-2 or TRBV6-3 with TRBJ2-7; D perhaps matches TRBD2 (6 bases). The CDR3 covers 13 residues. Germline V CDR1 and CDR2: MNHEY, SVGEGT. The V gene lost 4 bases and the J gene lost 4 bases, with 11 bases spanning the gap. CDR3 region: CASSFPGVYEQYF. CDR3 coding DNA: TGTGCCAGCAGTTTTCCGGGGGTTTACGAGCAGTACTTC.

The chain uses TRBV5-1 and TRBJ2-2, with 8 nucleotides matching TRBD2. This CDR3 has 16 residues. The germline V gene encodes CDR1 SGHRS and CDR2 YFSETQ. After removal of 0 bases from V and 5 bases from J, the junction contained 6 bases not matched to a gene. CDR3 bases: TGCGCCAGCAGCTTGGAAAGCGGGGGAAATACCGGGGAGCTGTTTTTT. This gives the protein CASSLESGGNTGELFF.

This clone has ten or more counts. V is TRBV19 and J is TRBJ2-1; 7 positions match TRBD2. The CDR3 consists of 13 residues. Germline V gene sequence: CDR1 LNHDA, CDR2 SQIVND (reference sequence). V shed 10 bases and J 4 bases; nucleotides not matched to a gene: 7. This CDR3 is CATSAGLYNEQFF. DNA of the CDR3: TGTGCCACCTCAGCGGGGCTTTACAATGAGCAGTTCTTC.

The gene calls are TRBV11-2 and TRBJ1-3; tentative D call: TRBD1 (5 bases). V was trimmed by 1 base and J by 9 bases, leaving 25 bases between them. This CDR3 contains 18 residues. The germline gives CDR1 SGHAT, CDR2 FQNNGV. The CDR3 protein is CASSLAPPGGGSQGTIYF. DNA for the CDR3: TGTGCCAGCAGCTTAGCCCCACCGGGCGGGGGGTCCCAAGGCACCATATATTTT.